These T cell receptor beta chains were read from a single sample in a study of CD8 T cells in ankylosing spondylitis. TCRdb fed the 5' RACE reads into MiXCR, producing one record per CDR3 protein. The table lists approximately 260,000 distinct CDR3 sequences, 15% to 20% of them singletons. Sequencing was performed on blood, either unsorted or a sorted T cell fraction (not recorded which). The receptors here all came from a male donor with ankylosing spondylitis or in good health (not recorded which). Each CDR3 is given with its conserved first and last residue. The D gene is left open where the match is weak. Rows may omit the clone size; those that give it use once, few, many or a size class.

TGCGCCAGCAGCCAAGATATTTTCCGGACTAGTTCCCCGTACAATGAGCAGTTCTTC	CASSQDIFRTSSPYNEQFF	19	TRBJ2-1	TRBD2	-	TRBV4-3
TGTGCCATCAGTGATCCGGGACTAGCGGGAGCGCCGGGGATAGATACGCAGTATTTT	CAISDPGLAGAPGIDTQYF	19	TRBJ2-3	TRBD2	-	TRBV10-3
TGTGCCAGCAGCCAAGATTGGGGCGGTGGACAGGGACCCTCCTACGAGCAGTACTTC	CASSQDWGGGQGPSYEQYF	19	TRBJ2-7	TRBD1	-	TRBV4-2
TGCAGCGTCACTCTGACTAGCGGGACGAATGAGCAGTTCTTC	CSVTLTSGTNEQFF	14	TRBJ2-1	TRBD2	-	TRBV29-1
TGTGCCAGCAGCTTCTGGCTAGCGGGAGAGGACGAGCAGTACTTC	CASSFWLAGEDEQYF	15	TRBJ2-7	TRBD2	-	TRBV7-9
TGCGCCAGCAGCCGCGGTCGGGGGGGAGAGTACGAGCAGTACTTC	CASSRGRGGEYEQYF	15	TRBJ2-7	TRBD2	few	TRBV4-1
TGTGCCAGCAACCCGACGGGGACAGGGAAACACGAGCAGTACTTC	CASNPTGTGKHEQYF	15	TRBJ2-7	TRBD1	many	TRBV27
TGTGCCAGCAGCCAACTGACAGGCCCGGACATTCAGTACTTC	CASSQLTGPDIQYF	14	TRBJ2-4	-	few	TRBV7-6
TGCGCCAGCAGCCAAGTCGATTCCGGACAGGGCTCGTACGGGACCCAGTACTTC	CASSQVDSGQGSYGTQYF	18	TRBJ2-5	TRBD1	-	TRBV4-1
TGTGCCAGCAGTAACCGGGACAGGGCGGTGGGAAACAATGAGCAGTTCTTC	CASSNRDRAVGNNEQFF	17	TRBJ2-1	TRBD1	-	TRBV6-5
TGTGCCAGCAGCTTAGATCGGGGGATAAGGGGCTCCTACAATGAGCAGTTCTTC	CASSLDRGIRGSYNEQFF	18	TRBJ2-1	-	few	TRBV7-6
TGCAGCGTTGCAGGGCCTGATTTGGAGACCCAGTACTTC	CSVAGPDLETQYF	13	TRBJ2-5	-	few	TRBV29-1
TGCAGCGTGGGGACAGGGCTGAGCACAGATACGCAGTATTTT	CSVGTGLSTDTQYF	14	TRBJ2-3	TRBD1	-	TRBV29-1
TGTGCCAGCAGCTCGAACAAAGACTATAATTCACCCCTCCACTTT	CASSSNKDYNSPLHF	15	TRBJ1-6	-	-	TRBV11-2
TGCGGACATACTAGAAGCTCCTACAATGAGCAGTTCTTC	CGHTRSSYNEQFF	13	TRBJ2-1	-	-	TRBV20-1
TGCAGTGCTAGAGAGGGCACTGAGACCCAGTACTTC	CSAREGTETQYF	12	TRBJ2-5	-	few	TRBV20-1
TGTGCCATCTCTATCCAAGAATCCTACAATGAGCAGTTCTTC	CAISIQESYNEQFF	14	TRBJ2-1	-	-	TRBV10-3
TGCGCCAGCAGCCAAGCGGGGAATGAGCAGTTCTTC	CASSQAGNEQFF	12	TRBJ2-1	-	many	TRBV4-3
TGTGCCAGCCGGACAGGGGTGTTCTCGAGCACAGATACGCAGTATTTT	CASRTGVFSSTDTQYF	16	TRBJ2-3	TRBD1	few	TRBV6-2/TRBV6-3
TGTGCCAGCAGCATCGACAGCAACACTGAAGCTTTCTTT	CASSIDSNTEAFF	13	TRBJ1-1	-	many	TRBV5-6
TGTGCCAGCAGTTTGGGACCGGAGACCCAGTACTTC	CASSLGPETQYF	12	TRBJ2-5	-	many	TRBV11-2
TGTGCCAGCAGCTTAGGAACTCGGACAGGGGGCAGAAGACGGAATCAGCCCCAGCATTTT	CASSLGTRTGGRRRNQPQHF	20	TRBJ1-5	TRBD1	-	TRBV7-6
TGCGCCAGCAGCCAAGGGTATACTAGCGAGTACGAGCAGTACTTC	CASSQGYTSEYEQYF	15	TRBJ2-7	TRBD2	-	TRBV4-3
TGCAGCGCGGGACTCAAGAACACCGGGGAGCTGTTTTTT	CSAGLKNTGELFF	13	TRBJ2-2	-	-	TRBV29-1
TGTGCCAGCAGTCAACTAGCGGGAGGGCTCAACAATGAGCAGTTCTTC	CASSQLAGGLNNEQFF	16	TRBJ2-1	TRBD2	few	TRBV28
TGTGCCAGCAGCTTCACGGGAGAGTACGAGCAGTACTTC	CASSFTGEYEQYF	13	TRBJ2-7	-	many	TRBV7-9
TGCAGCGTTGATCAGTCCAGCGGGATAGGGAATGAGCAGTTCTTC	CSVDQSSGIGNEQFF	15	TRBJ2-1	TRBD2	few	TRBV29-1
TGTGCCAGCAGCCCGACAGGGCTCAGCTCCTACAATGAGCAGTTCTTC	CASSPTGLSSYNEQFF	16	TRBJ2-1	TRBD1	many	TRBV6-1
TGCAGCGTAGGACAGGGAAGCACAGATACGCAGTATTTT	CSVGQGSTDTQYF	13	TRBJ2-3	TRBD1	few	TRBV29-1
TGCGCCAGCAGCCCCGGTCCCGGGTCTAGCGGGAGGGCCCAAGAGACCCAGTACTTC	CASSPGPGSSGRAQETQYF	19	TRBJ2-5	TRBD2	-	TRBV4-1
TGCAGCGTTGGGGGGGGGTCAACCTCCTACGAGCAGTACTTC	CSVGGGSTSYEQYF	14	TRBJ2-7	TRBD2	-	TRBV29-1
TGTGCCAGCAGTTACAGCGGGAGTTCCTACGAGCAGTACTTC	CASSYSGSSYEQYF	14	TRBJ2-7	TRBD2	many	TRBV6-5
TGTGCCAGCAGCTTAGAGCCTCTGACTTGGGGGACTGACAATGAGCAGTTCTTC	CASSLEPLTWGTDNEQFF	18	TRBJ2-1	-	-	TRBV11-2
TGTGCTAGTGGTCTCTGGACAGGGGGCTACACTGAAGCTTTCTTT	CASGLWTGGYTEAFF	15	TRBJ1-1	TRBD1	few	TRBV12-5
TGTGCCAGCAGCCCCCAATTAGCGGGGGTCACAGATACGCAGTATTTT	CASSPQLAGVTDTQYF	16	TRBJ2-3	TRBD2	-	TRBV9
TGTGCCAGCAGCGGACAGGGTCAAGAGACCCAGTACTTC	CASSGQGQETQYF	13	TRBJ2-5	TRBD1	-	TRBV7-9
TGTGCCAGCAGCCCGGACAGGGAACTAGCGGGAGCGGTGTACGATGAGAATGAGCAGTTCTTC	CASSPDRELAGAVYDENEQFF	21	TRBJ2-1	TRBD2	-	TRBV3-1
TGCGCCAGCAGCTTCCGACAGGGATTTTCGATGAACACTGAAGCTTTCTTT	CASSFRQGFSMNTEAFF	17	TRBJ1-1	TRBD1	few	TRBV5-1
TGCAGCGCGCGGGAGGGGCTCGAGCAGTACTTC	CSAREGLEQYF	11	TRBJ2-7	TRBD2	-	TRBV29-1